This TCR beta chain was obtained from a study of cytomegalovirus exposure and HLA in healthy donors. Study-level findings and limits: The HLA-A and HLA-B alleles of most subjects were reportedly predicted accurately from TCR beta sequences. High specificity and sensitivity for cytomegalovirus status were reported for the classifier.

The CDR3 contains 12 residues. Germline CDR1 LNHDA, CDR2 SQIVND (reference sequence). Trimming pared 5 bases from V and 2 bases from J, leaving 7 bases between. The sample holds a few counts of this clone. The antigen remains undetermined. Primers included in the PCR were 60 Vbeta and 13 Jbeta primers. Clones were read by immunoSEQ multiplex PCR, and TCRdb kept only the in-frame ones, dropping some. The data hold under 200,000 clones, with under 90% observed a single time. The receptor comes from a male donor in good health and CMV-seronegative. Sequencing input: PBMCs. This chain joins TRBV19 and TRBJ2-7; maybe TRBD1 (6 bases). The CDR3 reads CASSPGAYEQYF. The CDR3 region has the DNA TGTGCCAGTAGTCCAGGGGCCTACGAGCAGTACTTC.